This entry lists 11 T cell receptor beta chains sequenced from one sample in a study of blood T cell repertoires in COVID-19. The method was immunoSEQ multiplex PCR; TCRdb's version includes in-frame clones alone and lacks a portion of them. This sample carries a few hundred thousand clones, under 90% of them seen once, and the ten largest clones take 1.7%. Material for sequencing was PBMCs or T cells enriched from blood (not recorded which). The receptors stem from a woman under 40 who had recovered from COVID-19.

This sequence joins TRBV7-2 and TRBJ1-1; D call uncertain. Trimming stripped 0 bases from V and 8 bases from J, with 7 bases between. This CDR3 has 12 residues. Germline V CDR1 and CDR2: SGHTA, FQGNSA. The CDR3 DNA sequence: TGTGCCAGCAGCTTAGCTGGCGGAGAAGCTTTCTTT. Amino acids: CASSLAGGEAFF.

This clone was observed a handful of times. The V call is TRBV7-2, the J call TRBJ2-2; TRBD1 matches at 10 bases. The CDR3 runs to 14 residues. Germline V lookup: CDR1 SGHTA, CDR2 FQGNSA. V trimming: 5 bases; J trimming: 6 bases; junction bases outside the gene matches: 3. The CDR3 nucleotides read TGTGCCAGCAGCAAAGACAGGGGGCCCGGGGAGCTGTTTTTT. Its protein is CASSKDRGPGELFF.

The CDR3 loop reads CASSSSSSYNSPLHF. For the CDR3, the DNA is TGTGCCAGCTCATCCTCTAGCTCCTATAATTCACCCCTCCACTTT. V is TRBV18 and J is TRBJ1-6; D remains ambiguous. V lost 5 bases, J lost 0 bases, and 8 bases lay in between. There are 15 residues in the CDR3. Germline assignment: CDR1 KGHSH and CDR2 LQKENI.

V is TRBV3-1 (or the pseudogene TRBV3-2) and J is TRBJ1-2; D gene ambiguous. The CDR3 length is 13 residues. The germline V gene has CDR1 LGHDT and CDR2 YNNKEL (reference sequence). Trimming pared 4 bases from V and 6 bases from J, leaving 12 bases between. The chain's CDR3 is CASSRVDLDGYTF. DNA for the CDR3: TGTGCCAGCAGCCGGGTGGATCTAGATGGCTACACCTTC.

J is TRBJ2-3 and V is TRBV27; 9 positions match TRBD2. This CDR3 comprises 13 residues. The J segment lost 4 bases and the V segment lost 6 bases, leaving 2 bases of the junction unmatched. Germline-derived CDR1 and CDR2 are MNHEY and SMNVEV (reference sequence). The CDR3 DNA sequence: TGTGCCAGCAGGTTAGCGGGGGCAGATACGCAGTATTTT. As protein: CASRLAGADTQYF.

The chain couples TRBV7-8 to TRBJ2-3, with D maybe TRBD2 (5 bases). The CDR3 has 15 residues. Germline V gene data show CDR1 as SGHVS and CDR2 as FQNEAQ. V lost 5 bases and J lost 4, with 16 bases in between. The CDR3 spells CASSPDSTGADTQYF. As DNA, the CDR3 is TGTGCCAGCAGCCCGGACTCCACCGGCGCAGATACGCAGTATTTT.

The chain recombines TRBV18 with TRBJ2-7; TRBD1 might be the D (8 bases). This CDR3 is 13 amino acids long. Germline CDR1 reads KGHSH; CDR2 reads LQKENI. Trimming left V 1 base short and J 7 bases short, with 11 bases between. This chain's CDR3 is CASSPQQGGEQYF. CDR3 sequence (DNA): TGTGCCAGCTCACCACAACAGGGGGGGGAGCAGTACTTC.

This clone has a single count. This chain uses TRBV19 with TRBJ1-2; D remains unclear. V was clipped by 6 bases and J by 4 bases, with 18 bases between them. The CDR3 has 15 residues. The germline V gene encodes CDR1 LNHDA and CDR2 SQIVND (reference sequence). The CDR3 region is CASSPRGVRGYGYTF. Here the CDR3 DNA reads TGTGCCAGTAGCCCCCGTGGGGTTCGGGGCTATGGCTACACCTTC.

The chain couples TRBV19 to TRBJ1-2; possibly TRBD1 for D (5 bases). CDR1 is LNHDA, CDR2 SQIVND, per germline (reference sequence). The CDR3 runs 13 residues. The ends were cut back, 3 bases at V and 7 bases at J, with 12 bases in the middle. CDR3 amino acids: CASSIPGVAGYTF. The CDR3 DNA reads as TGTGCCAGTAGTATCCCGGGGGTCGCTGGCTACACCTTC.

This clone was counted a single time. The chain links TRBV4-1 to TRBJ2-7, with D unresolved. CDR3 length equals 15 residues. Trimming took off 1 base at V and 6 bases at J, with 16 bases between the two ends. CDR1 MGHRA and CDR2 YSYEKL come from the germline V gene. In nucleotides, the CDR3 is TGCGCCAGCAGCCAAGTCCTGGCCAGTCTCTGCGAGCAGTACTTC. It is translated as CASSQVLASLCEQYF.

The rearrangement uses TRBV12-2 and TRBJ2-2; whether TRBD2, the table's D call, matches the DNA was not checked. TRBV12-2 is a listed pseudogene. The CDR3 length is 18 residues. In DNA form, the CDR3 reads TGTGCAAGTCGTTTAAAGGAGAGGGAGAAGCGGGAGACCGGGGAGCTGTTTTTT. It specifies CASRLKEREKRETGELFF.